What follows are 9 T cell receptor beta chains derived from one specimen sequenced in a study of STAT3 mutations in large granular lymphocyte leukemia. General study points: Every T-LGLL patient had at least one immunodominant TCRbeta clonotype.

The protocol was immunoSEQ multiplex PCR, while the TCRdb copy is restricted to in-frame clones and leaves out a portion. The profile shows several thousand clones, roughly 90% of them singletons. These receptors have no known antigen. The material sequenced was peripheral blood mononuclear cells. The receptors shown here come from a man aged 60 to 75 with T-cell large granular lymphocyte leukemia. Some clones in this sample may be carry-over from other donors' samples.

CDR3 bases: TGTGCCAGCAGTTCGATACCCGGGACAGGCCCTCCTCGAGGCACCGGGGAGCTGTTTTTT. Translation: CASSSIPGTGPPRGTGELFF. The J gene is TRBJ2-2, the V gene TRBV28; 8 bases line up with TRBD1. V lost 4 bases to trimming and J lost 4 bases; unmatched junction nucleotides: 20. The CDR3 runs 20 residues. Germline loops: CDR1 MDHEN, CDR2 SYDVKM.

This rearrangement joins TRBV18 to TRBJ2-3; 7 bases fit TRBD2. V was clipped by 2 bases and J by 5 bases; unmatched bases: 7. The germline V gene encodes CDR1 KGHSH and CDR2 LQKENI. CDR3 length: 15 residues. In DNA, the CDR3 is TGTGCCAGCTCACCAGGCCAGCGGGACGGAGATACGCAGTATTTT. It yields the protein CASSPGQRDGDTQYF.

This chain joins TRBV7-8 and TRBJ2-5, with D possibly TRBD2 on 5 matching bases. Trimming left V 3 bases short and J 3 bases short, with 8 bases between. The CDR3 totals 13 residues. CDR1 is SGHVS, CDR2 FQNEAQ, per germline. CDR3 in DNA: TGTGCCAGCAGCTTTGGACTGAAAGAGACCCAGTACTTC. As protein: CASSFGLKETQYF.

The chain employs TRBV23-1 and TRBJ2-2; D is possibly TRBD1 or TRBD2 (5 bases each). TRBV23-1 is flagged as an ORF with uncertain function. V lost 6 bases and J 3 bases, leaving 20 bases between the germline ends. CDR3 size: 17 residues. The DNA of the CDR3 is TGCGCCAGCAGCATGCTCCGGAGGCAGGGAGACACCGGGGAGCTGTTTTTT. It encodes CASSMLRRQGDTGELFF.

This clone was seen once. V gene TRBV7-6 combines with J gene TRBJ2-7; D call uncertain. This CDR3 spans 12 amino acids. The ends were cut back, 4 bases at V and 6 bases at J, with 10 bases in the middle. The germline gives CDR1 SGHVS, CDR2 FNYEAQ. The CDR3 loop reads CASSYSLSEQYF. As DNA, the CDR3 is TGTGCCAGCAGCTACTCTCTTAGCGAGCAGTACTTC.

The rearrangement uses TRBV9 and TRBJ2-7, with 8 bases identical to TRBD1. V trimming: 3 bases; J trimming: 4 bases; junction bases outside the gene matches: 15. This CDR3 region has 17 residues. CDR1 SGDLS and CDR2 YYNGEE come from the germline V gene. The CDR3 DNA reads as TGTGCCAGCAGCGACCGGACGACGACAGGGGCGTGGTACGAGCAGTACTTC. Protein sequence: CASSDRTTTGAWYEQYF.

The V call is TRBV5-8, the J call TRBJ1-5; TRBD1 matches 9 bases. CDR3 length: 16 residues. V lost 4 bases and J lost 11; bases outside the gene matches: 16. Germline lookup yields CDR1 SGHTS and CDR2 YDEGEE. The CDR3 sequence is CASSRPGQGWIEAQHF. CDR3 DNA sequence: TGTGCCAGCAGCCGTCCGGGACAGGGCTGGATTGAAGCCCAGCATTTT.

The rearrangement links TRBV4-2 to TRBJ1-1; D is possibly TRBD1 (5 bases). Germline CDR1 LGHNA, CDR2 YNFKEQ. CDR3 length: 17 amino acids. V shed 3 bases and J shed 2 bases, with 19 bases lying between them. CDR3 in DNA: TGTGCCAGCAGCCATAGCGAGGGGTGGGGGGTTAACACTGAAGCTTTCTTT. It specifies CASSHSEGWGVNTEAFF.

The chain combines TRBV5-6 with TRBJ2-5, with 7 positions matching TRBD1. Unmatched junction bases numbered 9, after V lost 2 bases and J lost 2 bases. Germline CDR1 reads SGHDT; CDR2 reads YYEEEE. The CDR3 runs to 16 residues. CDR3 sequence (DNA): TGTGCCAGCAGCTTTCCGAAAGACAGGGCACAAGAGACCCAGTACTTC. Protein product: CASSFPKDRAQETQYF.